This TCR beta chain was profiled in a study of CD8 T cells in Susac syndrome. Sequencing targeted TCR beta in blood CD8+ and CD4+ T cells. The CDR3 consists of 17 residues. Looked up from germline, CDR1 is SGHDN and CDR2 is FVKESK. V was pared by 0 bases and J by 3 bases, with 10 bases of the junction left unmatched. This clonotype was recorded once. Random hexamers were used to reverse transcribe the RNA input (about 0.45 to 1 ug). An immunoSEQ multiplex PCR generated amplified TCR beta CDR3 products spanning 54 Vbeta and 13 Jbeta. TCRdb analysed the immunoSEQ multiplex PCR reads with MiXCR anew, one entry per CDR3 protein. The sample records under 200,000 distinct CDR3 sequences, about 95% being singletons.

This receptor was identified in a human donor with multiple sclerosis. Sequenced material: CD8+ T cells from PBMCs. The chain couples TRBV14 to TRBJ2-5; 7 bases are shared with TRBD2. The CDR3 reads CASSQDAVIAGEETQYF. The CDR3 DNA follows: TGTGCCAGCAGCCAAGACGCTGTGATAGCGGGTGAAGAGACCCAGTACTTC. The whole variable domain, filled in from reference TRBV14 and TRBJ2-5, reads EAGVTQFPSHSVIEKGQTVTLRCDPISGHDNLYWYRRVMGKEIKFLLHFVKESKQDESGMPNNRFLAERTGGTYSTLKVQPAELEDSGVYFCASSQDAVIAGEETQYFGPGTRLLVL.